This TCR beta chain is from a study of molecular identifiers for immune sequencing clone quantification. Isolation of naive CD8 T cells was achieved by sorting on a CD8+CD4-CCR7+CD45RA+ phenotype. In its sample, this clonotype was seen a few times. No antigen is known for it. This CDR3 has 13 residues. Trimming took 6 bases from V and 5 from J, leaving 14 bases between them. Listed TCR primers, together with previously described methods, were used for the bulk TCR libraries. Each CDR3 protein is one row after TCRdb ran MiXCR on the PCR reads. This table holds tens of thousands of distinct CDR3 sequences, 17% found once. Study-wide points: Sharing of a barcode by identical TCR molecules could cause highly expanded clone sizes to be underestimated.

Material: naive CD8+ T cells from blood, with Jurkat cell RNA spiked in. Subset noted: FACS-sorted CD8+CD4-CCR7+CD45RA+ naive T cells. The rearrangement joins TRBV12-3 or TRBV12-4 to TRBJ2-7, with a possible D match to TRBD1 (5 bases). This TCR was sampled from a human donor in good health. Some libraries in this study had Jurkat cell RNA spiked in. This chain's CDR3 is CASRIQGGDEQYF. The CDR3 bases are TGTGCCAGCAGGATTCAGGGTGGAGACGAGCAGTACTTC.